This entry lists 11 T cell receptor beta chains sequenced from one sample in a study of HIV-infected patients and healthy controls. Roughly three months, about 14 weeks, into antiretroviral therapy, follow-up blood was collected. No cell fractionation was done, so the repertoire covers all unsorted peripheral blood T cells. cDNA was made from around 0.5 ug RNA using alpha and beta constant primers. Separate chain-specific third strand synthesis with multiplexing indices produced the alpha and beta libraries. MiXCR was run by TCRdb on the 5' RACE reads, yielding one entry per CDR3 protein. The sample consists of roughly 6,600 distinct CDR3 sequences, less than 11% of them appearing once. Sequenced here: blood, sampled during antiretroviral therapy. Receptor source: an adult with HIV infection.

This clonotype is medium-sized (0.01 to 0.1%) within its sample. The chain recombines TRBV7-6 with TRBJ2-1; D remains unclear. The CDR3 totals 14 residues. Germline V CDR1 and CDR2: SGHVS, FNYEAQ. V was shortened by 5 bases and J by 6 bases, with 14 bases between the two germline ends. The CDR3 coding sequence is TGTGCCAGCAGCGAGCCGGGCCGGGCCAATGAGCAGTTCTTC. Its protein is CASSEPGRANEQFF.

This clonotype is medium-sized by share. This sequence joins TRBV5-6 and TRBJ1-1; no clear D. CDR1 and CDR2 from the germline V gene are SGHDT and YYEEEE. This CDR3 contains 13 residues. Trimming cost V 4 bases and J 5 bases, with 12 bases left between them. CDR3 coding DNA: TGTGCCAGCAGCCCGAGCTCGGGGACTGAAGCTTTCTTT. This sequence encodes CASSPSSGTEAFF.

Within the sample, this clonotype is medium-sized. The gene calls are TRBV20-1 and TRBJ2-3; D remains ambiguous. Germline-derived CDR1 and CDR2 are DFQATT and SNEGSKA (reference sequence). Deletions cut 2 bases from V and 4 bases from J, with 7 bases between. CDR3 size: 12 residues. The CDR3 DNA reads TGCAGTGCTAGAACGCAGGCAGATACGCAGTATTTT. It translates to CSARTQADTQYF.

By sample fraction, this clonotype is medium-sized. The chain has TRBV29-1 and TRBJ2-2; 7 nucleotides align to TRBD1. The CDR3 is made up of 13 amino acids. Losses at the gene ends were 6 bases for V and 4 bases for J; bases not matched to a gene: 5. Germline-derived CDR1 and CDR2 are SQVTM and ANQGSEA. For the CDR3, the DNA is TGCAGCGTAGAGGGACAGCGCACCGGGGAGCTGTTTTTT. This sequence encodes CSVEGQRTGELFF.

The rearrangement joins TRBV20-1 to TRBJ2-3; TRBD2 matches 11 bases. CDR3 length: 18 amino acids. Germline values: CDR1 DFQATT, CDR2 SNEGSKA (reference sequence). After removal of 3 bases from V and 4 bases from J, the junction contained 15 bases not matched to a gene. The DNA of the CDR3 is TGCAGTGCTAGGGCTAGCGGGGGGCCCCGGGTGGGTCCAGATACGCAGTATTTT. Its protein product is CSARASGGPRVGPDTQYF.

In its sample, this clonotype was seen many times. V usage is TRBV9 and J usage is TRBJ2-1; 8 bases line up with TRBD2. CDR1 and CDR2 (germline): SGDLS, YYNGEE. The junction had 8 bases not matched to a gene; V was cut back by 3 bases and J by 6 bases. The CDR3 is made up of 15 amino acids. The CDR3 spells CASSDPGGAGNEQFF. The CDR3 bases are TGTGCCAGCAGCGACCCCGGGGGGGCCGGCAATGAGCAGTTCTTC.

The V gene is TRBV7-9, the J gene TRBJ2-7, with 9 bases that match TRBD1. CDR1 and CDR2 from the germline V gene are SEHNR and FQNEAQ (reference sequence). Losses at the gene ends were 5 bases for V and 6 bases for J; bases not matched to a gene: 20. The CDR3 is 18 amino acids. CDR3 region: CASSPPNFRDRESGEQYF. The CDR3 nucleotides read TGTGCCAGCAGCCCGCCCAACTTCAGGGACAGGGAATCAGGCGAGCAGTACTTC.

By share, this clonotype ranks as medium-sized. The rearrangement joins TRBV12-3 or TRBV12-4 to TRBJ2-3; TRBD2 matches at 8 bases. V was clipped by 3 bases and J by 1 base; unmatched bases: 3. CDR3 length equals 15 residues. CDR3 sequence: CASSFSGVGTDTQYF. CDR3 in DNA: TGTGCCAGCAGTTTTAGCGGGGTCGGCACAGATACGCAGTATTTT.

At least ten counts were recorded for this clonotype. The gene calls are TRBV5-4 and TRBJ2-3; D is undetermined. V was clipped by 2 bases and J by 6 bases, with 4 bases between them. This CDR3 region has 11 residues. The germline V gene has CDR1 SGHNT and CDR2 YYREEE (reference sequence). DNA for the CDR3: TGTGCCAGCAGCTTCGGGGATACGCAGTATTTT. It yields the protein CASSFGDTQYF.

This clonotype was observed at least ten times. V usage is TRBV12-3 or TRBV12-4 and J usage is TRBJ1-3; the D gene is possibly TRBD1 (5 bases). This CDR3 contains 15 residues. V was shortened by 2 bases and J by 4 bases, with 12 bases between the two germline ends. Here the CDR3 reads CASSLPRVRGNTIYF. The DNA for the CDR3 is TGTGCCAGCAGTTTACCCAGGGTCAGGGGAAACACCATATATTTT.

This clonotype was picked up many times. The chain links TRBV5-1 to TRBJ1-1; D unclear. Looked up from germline, CDR1 is SGHRS and CDR2 is YFSETQ. Trimming stripped 0 bases from V and 6 bases from J, with 9 bases between. The CDR3 has 13 residues. Written as DNA, the CDR3 is TGCGCCAGCAGCTTGGACCAGGTGGCTGAAGCTTTCTTT. It yields the protein CASSLDQVAEAFF.